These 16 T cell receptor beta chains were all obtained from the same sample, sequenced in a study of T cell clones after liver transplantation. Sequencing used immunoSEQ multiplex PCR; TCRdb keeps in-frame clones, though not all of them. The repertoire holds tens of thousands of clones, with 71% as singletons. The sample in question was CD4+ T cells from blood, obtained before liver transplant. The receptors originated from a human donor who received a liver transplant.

CDR3 sequence: CASSWTSGGPIGNEQFF. The CDR3 region has the DNA TGCGCCAGCAGCTGGACTAGCGGGGGGCCCATAGGCAATGAGCAGTTCTTC. The chain combines TRBV5-1 with TRBJ2-1; 14 positions agree with TRBD2. Germline trimming cut 3 bases from V and 6 bases from J; bases unmatched to any gene: 8. The CDR3 length is 17 residues. Germline CDR1 reads SGHRS; CDR2 reads YFSETQ.

The CDR3 region is CASSELGGHNQPQHF. CDR3 nucleotides: TGTGCCAGCAGTGAATTGGGGGGTCACAATCAGCCCCAGCATTTT. The gene calls are TRBV6-1 and TRBJ1-5, with D perhaps TRBD1 (5 bases). The CDR3 sequence is 15 residues long. The germline gives CDR1 MNHNS, CDR2 SASEGT. The V gene lost 2 bases and the J gene lost 3 bases, with 11 bases spanning the gap.

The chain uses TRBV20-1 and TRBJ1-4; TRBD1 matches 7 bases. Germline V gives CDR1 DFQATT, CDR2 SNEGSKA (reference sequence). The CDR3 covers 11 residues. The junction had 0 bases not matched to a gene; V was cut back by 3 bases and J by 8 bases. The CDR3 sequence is CSARDREKLFF. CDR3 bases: TGCAGTGCTAGGGACAGGGAAAAACTGTTTTTT.

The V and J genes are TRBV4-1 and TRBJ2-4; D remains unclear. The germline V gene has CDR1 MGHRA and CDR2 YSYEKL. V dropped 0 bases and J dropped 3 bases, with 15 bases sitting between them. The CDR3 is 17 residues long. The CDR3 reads CASSQDRVNRGKNIQYF. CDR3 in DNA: TGCGCCAGCAGCCAAGATCGTGTTAATAGAGGCAAAAACATTCAGTACTTC.

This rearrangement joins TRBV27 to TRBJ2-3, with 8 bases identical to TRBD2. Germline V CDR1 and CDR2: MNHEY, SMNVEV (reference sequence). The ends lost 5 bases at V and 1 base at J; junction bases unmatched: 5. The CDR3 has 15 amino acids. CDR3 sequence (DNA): TGTGCCAGCAGTACACCGCGGGGGGGCACAGATACGCAGTATTTT. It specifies CASSTPRGGTDTQYF.

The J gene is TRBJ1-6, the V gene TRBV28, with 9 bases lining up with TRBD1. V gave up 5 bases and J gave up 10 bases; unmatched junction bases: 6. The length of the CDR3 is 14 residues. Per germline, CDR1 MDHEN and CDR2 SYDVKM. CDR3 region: CASSLGQGRSPLHF. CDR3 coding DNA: TGTGCCAGCAGTCTCGGACAGGGGAGATCACCCCTCCACTTT.

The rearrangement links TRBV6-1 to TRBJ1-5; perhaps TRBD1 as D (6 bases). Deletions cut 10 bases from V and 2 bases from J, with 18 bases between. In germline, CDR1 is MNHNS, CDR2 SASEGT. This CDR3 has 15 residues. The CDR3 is CATRGGNRGNQPQHF. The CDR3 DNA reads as TGTGCCACCCGGGGGGGCAACAGGGGCAATCAGCCCCAGCATTTT.

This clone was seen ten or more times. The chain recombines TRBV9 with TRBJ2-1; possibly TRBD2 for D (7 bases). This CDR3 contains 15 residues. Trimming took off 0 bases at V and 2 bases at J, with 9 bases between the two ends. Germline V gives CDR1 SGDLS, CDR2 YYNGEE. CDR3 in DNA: TGTGCCAGCAGCGTAGGGGGGGGCCCCTACAATGAGCAGTTCTTC. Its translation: CASSVGGGPYNEQFF.

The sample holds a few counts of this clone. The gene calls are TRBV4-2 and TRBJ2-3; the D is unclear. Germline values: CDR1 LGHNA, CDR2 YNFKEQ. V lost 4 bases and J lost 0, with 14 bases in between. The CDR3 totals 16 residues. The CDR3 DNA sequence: TGTGCCAGCAGCCTAGCAGAGAGACCTAGCACAGATACGCAGTATTTT. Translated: CASSLAERPSTDTQYF.

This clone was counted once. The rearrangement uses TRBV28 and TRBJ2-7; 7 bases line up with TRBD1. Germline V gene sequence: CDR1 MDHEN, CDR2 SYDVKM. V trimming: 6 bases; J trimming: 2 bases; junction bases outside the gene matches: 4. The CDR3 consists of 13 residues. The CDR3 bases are TGTGCCAGCAGCCAGGGACAGACCTACGAGCAGTACTTC. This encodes CASSQGQTYEQYF.

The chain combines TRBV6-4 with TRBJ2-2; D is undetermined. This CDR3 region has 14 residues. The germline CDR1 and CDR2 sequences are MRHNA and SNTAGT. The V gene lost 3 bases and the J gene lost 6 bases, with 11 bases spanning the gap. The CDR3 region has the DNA TGTGCCAGCAGTGAGGAGCTGCCCTCCGGGGAGCTGTTTTTT. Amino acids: CASSEELPSGELFF.

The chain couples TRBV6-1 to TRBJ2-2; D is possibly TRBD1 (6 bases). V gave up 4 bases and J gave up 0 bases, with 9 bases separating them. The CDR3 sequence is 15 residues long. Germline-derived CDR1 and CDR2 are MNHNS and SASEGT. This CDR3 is CASSARGANTGELFF. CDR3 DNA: TGTGCCAGCAGTGCCAGGGGTGCGAACACCGGGGAGCTGTTTTTT.

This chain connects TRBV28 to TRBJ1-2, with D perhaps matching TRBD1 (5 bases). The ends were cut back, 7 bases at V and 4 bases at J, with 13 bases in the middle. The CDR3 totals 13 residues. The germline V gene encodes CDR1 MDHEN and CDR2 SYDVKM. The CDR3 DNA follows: TGTGCCAGCACCCGCTCAGGGTTCTATGGCTACACCTTC. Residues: CASTRSGFYGYTF.

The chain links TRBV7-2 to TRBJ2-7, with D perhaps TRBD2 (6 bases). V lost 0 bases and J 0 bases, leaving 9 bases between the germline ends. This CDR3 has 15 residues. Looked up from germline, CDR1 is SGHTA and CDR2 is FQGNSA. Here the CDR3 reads CASSLAGGTSYEQYF. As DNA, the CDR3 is TGTGCCAGCAGCTTAGCGGGGGGTACCTCCTACGAGCAGTACTTC.

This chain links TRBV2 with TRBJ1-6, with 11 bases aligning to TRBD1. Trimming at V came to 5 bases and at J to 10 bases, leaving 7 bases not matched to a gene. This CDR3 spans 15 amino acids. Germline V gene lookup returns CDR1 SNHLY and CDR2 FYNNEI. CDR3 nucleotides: TGTGCCAGCAGTACCGGACAGGGGGCTCGGTCACCCCTCCACTTT. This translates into CASSTGQGARSPLHF.

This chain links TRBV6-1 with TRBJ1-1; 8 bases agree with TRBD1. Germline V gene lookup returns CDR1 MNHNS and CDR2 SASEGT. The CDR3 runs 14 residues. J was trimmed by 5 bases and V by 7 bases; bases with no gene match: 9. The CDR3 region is CASTQGAAVTEAFF. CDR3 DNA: TGTGCCAGCACCCAGGGGGCAGCCGTGACTGAAGCTTTCTTT.